This T cell receptor beta chain comes out of a study of blood T cell repertoires in COVID-19. For the study at large: Italy, Spain and the United States were the sources of the convalescent and acute COVID-19 samples. T cells, B-cell-depleted T cells, or PBMCs supplied cDNA or gDNA.

Authors' data handling: Estimates of nucleated cell counts were drawn from the amplification of reference gene primers. Sequenced by immunoSEQ multiplex PCR; TCRdb stores in-frame clones only, minus some. V and J calls and clone size are as listed in that table; D and trimming were resolved from the DNA. The sample includes about 140,000 clones, 85% to 90% seen only once; the top ten take about 11%. The junction had 7 bases not matched to a gene; V was cut back by 5 bases and J by 6 bases. The V gene's germline CDR1 is SGHDT and CDR2 YYEEEE. This CDR3 region has 14 residues. This sequence was found in a woman at least 80 years old with acute or convalescent COVID-19. The chain uses TRBV5-6 and TRBJ1-2; 10 bases map to TRBD1. Sequencing used peripheral blood. The CDR3 spells CASSRTGTGDGYTF. The DNA of the CDR3 is TGTGCCAGCAGTCGCACCGGGACAGGGGATGGCTACACCTTC.